This T cell receptor (beta chain) is drawn from a study of graft-versus-host responses after intestinal transplantation. As for the study in general: Multivisceral, liver-intestinal, or isolated intestinal grafts went to recipients.

In the case of this clone: The antigen is undetermined.

Sequencing used immunoSEQ multiplex PCR; TCRdb keeps in-frame clones, though not all of them. The profile shows more than 65,000 clones, 84% of them singletons. Study-level points and caveats: Across patients carrying graft-donor T cell macrochimerism, allografts held high graft-versus-host to host-versus-graft clonal ratios. Recipient marrow contained GvH clones, some of which appeared first in ileum or blood. With peak circulating GvH clone levels came an association with early post-transplant HvG declines.

In germline, CDR1 is DFQATT, CDR2 SNEGSKA (reference sequence). Trimming removed 5 bases from V and 15 bases from J, with 14 bases in between. The CDR3 length is 10 residues. The genes are TRBV20-1 and TRBJ2-4; a weak D match, TRBD1 (6 bases). Here the sequenced sample was unstimulated CD4+ T cells sorted from spleen or lymph node cells, taken before transplant. This receptor was taken from a human donor who was the organ donor for an intestinal transplant. The CDR3 loop is CSARNRVMYF. CDR3 DNA: TGCAGTGCTCGGAACAGGGTTATGTACTTC.